The rows below give T cell receptor beta chains drawn from one sample of a study of beta chain features in type 1 diabetes. The assay was immunoSEQ multiplex PCR, and TCRdb's table has in-frame clones only and misses some. The table records roughly 150,000 clones, 11% of them present only once. The specimen was central memory CD4+ T cells from blood. These receptors were taken from a man aged 18 to 35 in good health. Both conserved end residues are part of each CDR3.

>TRBV6-5|TRBJ2-7
CASSYSGRDQGNF
>TRBV7-6|TRBJ2-2
CASSFDRQRGELFF
>TRBV9|TRBJ2-7
CASSGQGKSSYEQYF
>TRBV18|TRBJ2-7
CASSPRGYEQYF
>TRBV29-1|TRBJ1-1
CSGSRGGTEAFF
>TRBV6-5|TRBJ2-7
CATSGDSSIEQYF
>TRBV9|TRBJ2-3
CASSVAPTGRTDTQYF
>TRBV5-1|TRBJ2-1
CASSDPGLAGVSEQFF
>TRBV7-2|TRBJ2-7
CASSPTGPEQYF
>TRBV20-1|TRBJ2-3
CSADSTDTQYF
>TRBV7-2|TRBJ1-1
CASSLEQVGVTEAFF
>TRBV9|TRBJ2-1
CASSPEGTGYNEQFF
>TRBV28|TRBJ2-1
CASSFDSEQFF
>TRBV2|TRBJ2-1
CASSGLAFLFF
>TRBV6-6|TRBJ2-1
CASSQGLAGSDEQFF
>TRBV4-3|TRBJ1-5
CASSRDWDQPQHF
>TRBV7-7|TRBJ1-1
CASSLDMNTEAFF
>TRBV7-2|TRBJ2-7
CASSLSGQSSYEQYF
>TRBV5-1|TRBJ2-1
CASSLVLRGTKGLNEQFF
>TRBV20-1|TRBJ1-1
CSVGPATEAFF
>TRBV11-2|TRBJ1-1
CASSSAGEAFF
>TRBV13|TRBJ1-3
CASSLSLSGNTIYF
>TRBV29-1|TRBJ1-1
CSVATGTDTEAFF
>TRBV9|TRBJ2-3
CASSVGGFSSTDTQYF
>TRBV27|TRBJ1-5
CASSSLRTGENQPQHF
>TRBV2|TRBJ1-4
CASTLAGGPTNEKLFF
>TRBV9|TRBJ2-7
CASSVDQGGIEQYF
>TRBV7-8|TRBJ2-1
CASSFRGPDNEQFF
>TRBV11-1|TRBJ1-2
CASSLPDRGYTF
>TRBV10-3|TRBJ2-1
CAISGGHDSGSNEQFF
>TRBV27|TRBJ2-5
CASSGGWGRETQYF
>TRBV29-1|TRBJ2-2
CSVDSPRGVAGELFF
>TRBV5-1|TRBJ1-5
CASSLLGGQPQHF
>TRBV14|TRBJ2-6
CASSRARTGLAKFSGANVLTF
>TRBV7-8|TRBJ2-1
CASSLAAGARGSYNEQFF
>TRBV7-2|TRBJ1-5
CASSSGPSLNQPQHF
>TRBV4-3|TRBJ2-1
CASSQEPAGSYNEQFF
>TRBV29-1|TRBJ2-5
CSVVFGAIKETQYF
>TRBV15|TRBJ1-1
CATSRGTMDRAGAFF
>TRBV5-4|TRBJ1-1
CASSFDRNTEAFF
>TRBV18|TRBJ2-7
CASSPETYEQYF
>TRBV29-1|TRBJ2-5
CSVDPNQETQYF
>TRBV7-2|TRBJ2-7
CASSTIKGGSGRSYEQYF
>TRBV10-3|TRBJ1-1
CAIKDQGKGNTEAFF
>TRBV27|TRBJ2-1
CASSKYGTGGNNEQFF
>TRBV7-2|TRBJ2-3
CASSQGLGGDTQYF
>TRBV20-1|TRBJ2-5
CSAQLGETQYF
>TRBV5-6|TRBJ2-1
CASSLVGGHEQFF
>TRBV7-2|TRBJ2-3
CASVRERAGSDTQYF
>TRBV30|TRBJ1-2
CAWSRGLNYGYTF
>TRBV29-1|TRBJ2-7
CSVGQGALEQYF
>TRBV30|TRBJ1-5
CAWRDGAGNDQPQHF
>TRBV4-1|TRBJ1-4
CASSHRDIPTNEKLFF
>TRBV25-1|TRBJ2-3
CASSVVLAGGGDTQYF
>TRBV5-1|TRBJ2-5
CASSLEETQYF
>TRBV18|TRBJ1-6
CASSPNPLTGSYNSPLHF
>TRBV25-1|TRBJ1-6
CASSQGGPYSPLHF
>TRBV7-2|TRBJ1-1
CASSLADVSIRSMNTEAFF
>TRBV7-9|TRBJ1-5
CASSLDRGGSQPQHF